This section outlines one TCR beta chain sequence together with its context. Its antigen is unknown. Produced via immunoSEQ multiplex PCR; TCRdb's table is partial and in-frame only. The sample holds about 60,000 clones, approximately 82% seen once. This sample stems from a study of T cell responses to AZD1222 COVID-19 vaccine. The germline V and J ends were trimmed by 5 bases and 3 bases, with 12 bases remaining between them. CDR3 size: 13 residues. Germline V gene lookup returns CDR1 SGHRS and CDR2 YFSETQ. Findings and limits, study-wide: Donors were chiefly white British, with a greater number of females, and clonal diversity was perhaps underestimated. Close to half of spike-specific TCRs reportedly recognize unmutated variant regions.

The chain uses TRBV5-1 and TRBJ2-7; D gene ambiguous. The sample was peripheral blood, taken on day 0 of AZD1222 vaccination. The source of this sequence is an adult in good health. Here the CDR3 DNA reads TGCGCCAGCAGAGATATTCTTGGCTACGAGCAGTACTTC. It encodes CASRDILGYEQYF.